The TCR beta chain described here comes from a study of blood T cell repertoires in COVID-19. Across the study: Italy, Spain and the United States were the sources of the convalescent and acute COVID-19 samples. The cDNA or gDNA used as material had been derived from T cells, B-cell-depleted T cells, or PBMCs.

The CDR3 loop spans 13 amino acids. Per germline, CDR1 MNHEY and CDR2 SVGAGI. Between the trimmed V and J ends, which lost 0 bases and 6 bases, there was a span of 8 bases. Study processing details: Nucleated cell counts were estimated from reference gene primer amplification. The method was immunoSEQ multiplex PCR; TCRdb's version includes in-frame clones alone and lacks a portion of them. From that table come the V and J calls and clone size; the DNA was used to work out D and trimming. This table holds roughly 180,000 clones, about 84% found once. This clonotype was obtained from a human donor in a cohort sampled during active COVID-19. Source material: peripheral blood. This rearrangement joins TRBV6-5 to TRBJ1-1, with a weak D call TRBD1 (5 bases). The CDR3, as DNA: TGTGCCAGCAGTTACTCAGGGGTTGCTGAAGCTTTCTTT. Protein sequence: CASSYSGVAEAFF.